This is a list of T cell receptor beta chains from one sample in a study of T cell responses to AZD1222 COVID-19 vaccine. Some clones are missing from TCRdb's copy, which holds only in-frame ones; the method was immunoSEQ multiplex PCR. The sample includes over 110,000 clones, roughly 90% of them seen just once. The starting material was peripheral blood, obtained 28 days after the second AZD1222 dose. The source of these receptors is an adult who received the AZD1222 COVID-19 vaccine. Each CDR3 is given with its conserved first and last residue. The order of the fields is CDR3 protein, CDR3 DNA, J gene, clone size, D gene, CDR3 length, V gene. The D gene is left open where the match is weak. Expanded clones are given a class, and other clones once, few, many or no size at all.

CDR3aa: CASSLGLAGYNEQFF; CDR3nt: TGTGCCAGCAGCCTGGGGCTAGCGGGATACAATGAGCAGTTCTTC; j_gene: TRBJ2-1; abundance: NA; d_gene: TRBD2; len: 15; v_gene: TRBV5-8
CDR3aa: CASSVGTGGNEQFF; CDR3nt: TGTGCCAGCAGTGTCGGGACAGGGGGCAATGAGCAGTTCTTC; j_gene: TRBJ2-1; abundance: NA; d_gene: TRBD1; len: 14; v_gene: TRBV25-1
CDR3aa: CASSQVGVNYGYTF; CDR3nt: TGTGCCAGCAGCCAAGTGGGAGTTAACTATGGCTACACCTTC; j_gene: TRBJ1-2; abundance: NA; d_gene: NA; len: 14; v_gene: TRBV14
CDR3aa: CASSLPERNTGELFF; CDR3nt: TGTGCCAGCAGCCTCCCGGAAAGGAACACCGGGGAGCTGTTTTTT; j_gene: TRBJ2-2; abundance: NA; d_gene: NA; len: 15; v_gene: TRBV3-1/TRBV3-2
CDR3aa: CASSQRGGTNEKLFF; CDR3nt: TGTGCCAGCAGCCAAAGAGGGGGAACTAATGAAAAACTGTTTTTT; j_gene: TRBJ1-4; abundance: NA; d_gene: NA; len: 15; v_gene: TRBV14
CDR3aa: CSVEGRTGASYTF; CDR3nt: TGCAGCGTTGAGGGGAGGACAGGGGCAAGCTACACCTTC; j_gene: TRBJ1-2; abundance: NA; d_gene: TRBD1; len: 13; v_gene: TRBV29-1
CDR3aa: CASSPRQGRYSPLHF; CDR3nt: TGTGCCAGCAGTCCCCGACAGGGAAGGTATTCACCCCTCCACTTT; j_gene: TRBJ1-6; abundance: few; d_gene: TRBD1; len: 15; v_gene: TRBV6-5
CDR3aa: CASSVARGPDTQYF; CDR3nt: TGCGCCAGCAGTGTGGCTAGGGGGCCAGATACGCAGTATTTT; j_gene: TRBJ2-3; abundance: NA; d_gene: TRBD1; len: 14; v_gene: TRBV10-1
CDR3aa: CATRAGAKGPQHF; CDR3nt: TGTGCCACTAGGGCAGGGGCCAAGGGGCCCCAGCATTTT; j_gene: TRBJ1-5; abundance: few; d_gene: NA; len: 13; v_gene: TRBV28
CDR3aa: CASSVGGAGYSPLHF; CDR3nt: TGTGCCAGTAGTGTCGGGGGGGCCGGATATTCACCCCTCCACTTT; j_gene: TRBJ1-6; abundance: NA; d_gene: NA; len: 15; v_gene: TRBV19
CDR3aa: CASSEAISGNTIYF; CDR3nt: TGCGCCAGCAGCGAGGCAATCTCTGGAAACACCATATATTTT; j_gene: TRBJ1-3; abundance: once; d_gene: NA; len: 14; v_gene: TRBV5-1
CDR3aa: CASSAQGGGQPQHF; CDR3nt: TGTGCCAGCAGTGCACAGGGGGGAGGTCAGCCCCAGCATTTT; j_gene: TRBJ1-5; abundance: NA; d_gene: TRBD1; len: 14; v_gene: TRBV6-4
CDR3aa: CASSLSPGETQYF; CDR3nt: TGTGCCAGCAGCTTGTCCCCTGGGGAGACCCAGTACTTC; j_gene: TRBJ2-5; abundance: NA; d_gene: NA; len: 13; v_gene: TRBV5-4
CDR3aa: CSVEGVEGYTF; CDR3nt: TGCAGCGTTGAAGGGGTAGAGGGCTACACCTTC; j_gene: TRBJ1-2; abundance: NA; d_gene: NA; len: 11; v_gene: TRBV29-1
CDR3aa: CASSPDPLSGGNTGELFF; CDR3nt: TGCGCCAGCAGTCCGGACCCACTTAGCGGGGGCAACACCGGGGAGCTGTTTTTT; j_gene: TRBJ2-2; abundance: NA; d_gene: TRBD2; len: 18; v_gene: TRBV5-1
CDR3aa: CASSPTAGTGHYEQYF; CDR3nt: TGCGCCAGCAGCCCGACGGCCGGGACAGGACACTACGAGCAGTACTTC; j_gene: TRBJ2-7; abundance: NA; d_gene: TRBD1; len: 16; v_gene: TRBV5-1
CDR3aa: CASSLSNVPTNEKLFF; CDR3nt: TGCGCCAGCAGCTTGAGTAACGTCCCAACTAATGAAAAACTGTTTTTT; j_gene: TRBJ1-4; abundance: NA; d_gene: NA; len: 16; v_gene: TRBV5-1
CDR3aa: CASSRVYGGNTGELFF; CDR3nt: TGTGCCAGCAGCCGTGTTTACGGAGGGAACACCGGGGAGCTGTTTTTT; j_gene: TRBJ2-2; abundance: NA; d_gene: NA; len: 16; v_gene: TRBV3-1/TRBV3-2